This TCR beta chain was retrieved from a study of T cell repertoires in urothelial bladder cancer (dated by TCRdb to between 2018 and 2021). A note on the overall study: Clinical stages of the approximately 12 resected lesions were three cT0, three cTa, three cT1 and three cT2 or greater. Around 13 patients with bladder lesions undergoing transurethral resection were identified prospectively. Approximately 13 resected bladder lesions, consisting of urothelial carcinoma (UC+) and benign (UC-) specimens, were examined. The study compared clonality of the TCR repertoire in bladder tumors against clonality in benign bladder inflammation. Results the study describes overall, beyond this receptor: In carcinoma specimens, one T-cell clone made up as much as 17% of infiltrating lymphocytes, versus less than 2.5% in benign specimens. Fewer T cells were found in urothelial carcinoma specimens than in benign specimens, with medians of approximately 5,500 and 24,000, respectively. Carcinoma specimens had a median tumor infiltrating lymphocyte percentage of around 2%, while benign specimens had a median of around 12%.

The CDR3 has 15 amino acids, counting the end cysteine and phenylalanine. Left in the record is the CDR3 DNA by itself, 45 bases read in frame from the first base. Reading the germline V gene gives CDR1 MNHEY and CDR2 SVGAGI. The V end loses 4 bases and the J end loses 4 bases, and a stretch of 11 bases separates them. Specimens of bladder lesions were obtained during transurethral resection and kept at -80C. DNA was isolated from bladder specimens obtained during transurethral resection. The immunoSEQ assay was used to sequence the CDR3 region of the TCR beta chain. The authors' analysis ran thus. For every specimen, the T-cell fraction, clonal dominance and maximum TCR clone frequency were calculated. Here the immuneACCESS table is served through TCRdb, limited to in-frame sequences with V and J called. Missing clones are a known gap in these copies; in checked studies unresolved V genes cover under half, and the rest lacks a known reason. The V and J calls and clone size come from that table; D and trimming were worked out from the DNA. The sample records some 8,600 clones, roughly 63% of which are singletons. The leading ten clones occupy 25% to 35% of the sample.

For this clone: Its antigen is unknown. Base quality data are lacking; no much larger clone is found one base away.

The rearranged segments are TRBV6-5 and TRBJ2-6; a weak D assignment points to TRBD1 (6 bases agree). The sequence was obtained from a human donor with urothelial carcinoma. Sequencing was done on a sample of tumor-infiltrating cells from bladder cancer. The CDR3 amino acid sequence is: CASSFTGSGANVLTF. The DNA reads TGTGCCAGCAGTTTTACAGGGTCCGGGGCCAACGTCCTGACTTTC.